This TCR beta chain was obtained from a study of monozygotic twins with inflammatory bowel disease (dated by TCRdb to between 2019 and 2020). With regard to the full study: In total, roughly 28 monozygotic twin pairs made up the full study: 19 Danish pairs, all IBD-discordant, plus nine German pairs, of which four were IBD-concordant and five were IBD-discordant. The search for disease-associated traits relied mainly on comparing IBD patients with their genetically identical healthy co-twins within discordant pairs. Each individual had, on average, about 151 000 unique TCRalpha sequences and 181 000 unique TCRbeta sequences available for analysis. Paper-wide results and their limitations: Different T cell subtypes could not be distinguished in the analysis. Because patients received different immunosuppressive treatments, the repertoires may have picked up extra background noise and variability between individuals. The results gave no support for a single strong signal or clonotype linked to IBD. IBD patients had lower TCRbeta repertoire diversity, measured by the inverse Simpson index, than their healthy co-twins. Concordant and discordant twins showed no difference in repertoire similarity, possibly because of limited statistical power. Compared with healthy twins, IBD patients had fewer clonotypes in common with other individuals, a difference most pronounced in patients showing signs of disease activity.

Library construction relied on 5' RACE. The input for every TCR library was 3500 ng of total RNA. For each sample, cDNA synthesis with SMARTScribe reverse transcriptase was split into eight separate reactions. During cDNA synthesis, unique molecular identifiers containing a 6-nucleotide sample barcode were introduced by template switching. Two nested PCRs of roughly 16 and 10 cycles amplified the TCRalpha and TCRbeta cDNA, and bead purification followed each PCR. Before amplification, the cDNA was both treated with uracil DNA-glycosylase and purified with the QIAquick PCR purification kit. The second PCR added Illumina TruSeq-compatible adapters along with sample-specific barcodes. Library quality and concentration were checked on TapeStation and Qubit, and libraries were pooled at 4.5 to 5.5 ng each. Pooled libraries were sequenced on an Illumina HiSeq2500 single-index Rapid Run with 2 x 100 bp reads and custom sequencing primers. Per the original workflow: UMI-based consensus assembly with MiGEC version 1.2.6 was used to correct PCR and sequencing errors. V(D)J alignment, clonotype assembly and CDR3 extraction were performed with MiXCR version 2.1.1. Normalisation of gene usage, clonotype sharing and MAIT/NKT TCR abundance was achieved by analysing the top 1000, 10 000 and 20 000 clonotypes per sample. Diversity was computed as the inverse Simpson index with the vegan R package after downsampling to 27 000 UMIs. Paired Mann-Whitney U tests on discordant twin pairs were used, with Benjamini-Hochberg multiple-testing correction. After TCRdb reprocessed the reads, each CDR3 protein sequence was kept as one row, without DNA. The V and J calls were not made by the authors but by TCRdb's processing. The sample table gives about 43,000 distinct CDR3 sequences. Approximately 5.8% of the sample lies in the top ten.

Regarding this clonotype: Its antigen is not yet known.

A 2.5 ml peripheral blood sample was drawn into PAXgene tubes per donor and stored at -80°C. Without any T cell sorting, total RNA was extracted from whole blood using the PAXgene blood miRNA kit on an automated QIAcube. Deep TCRalpha and TCRbeta repertoire profiling with unique molecular barcoding was performed on peripheral blood of monozygotic twin pairs concordant or discordant for inflammatory bowel disease. Smoking habits were recorded for all twin pairs, and individuals were classified as current, former or never smokers. The sequence derives from a human donor with ulcerative colitis or Crohn's disease, or a healthy co-twin of an affected twin (not recorded which). The sequenced material came from blood.

CDR3 sequence: CASSDRFNYGYTF. The chain is encoded by TRBV10-2 joined to TRBJ1-2. CDR1 is given as WSHSY and CDR2 as SAAADI, both from the germline V gene. The cysteine opens and the phenylalanine closes a CDR3 of 13 amino acids. DNA for this receptor is not on file.